A selection of T cell receptor beta chains follows, all from one sample in a study of beta chain features in type 1 diabetes. Assay: immunoSEQ multiplex PCR; the TCRdb copy retains only in-frame clones and omits some. This table has 150,000 to 200,000 clones, 6.5% to 8.5% appearing once. Sequences were obtained from central memory CD4+ T cells from blood. The receptors stem from a woman younger than 30 with type 1 diabetes. Each CDR3 is given without its conserved first and last residue. A D gene is named only where the DNA matches it firmly. Only part of the rows carry a size: once, few, many, or a class if the clone is expanded.

NA,TRBV11-3,TRBJ2-3,few,ASSLSIGTQY
TRBD2,TRBV5-1,TRBJ2-2,NA,ASSPTTSGTGELF
TRBD1,TRBV5-4,TRBJ2-1,NA,ASSNRDRVHNEQF
TRBD2,TRBV4-2,TRBJ2-3,NA,ASSSSGGAADTQY
NA,TRBV18,TRBJ1-2,NA,ASSPMRANGYT
NA,TRBV7-9,TRBJ2-7,few,ASLSMRGFHEQY
NA,TRBV28,TRBJ1-5,few,ASRNTGIQPQH
TRBD2,TRBV5-6,TRBJ2-1,NA,ASSLALAAYNEQF
NA,TRBV5-1,TRBJ2-5,few,ASPWQGQETQY
TRBD1,TRBV9,TRBJ2-7,few,ASSVGSDRWGEQY
NA,TRBV15,TRBJ1-2,NA,ATSREHRDYGYT
NA,TRBV11-3,TRBJ2-2,NA,ASSLDQGGSANTGELF
TRBD2,TRBV6-6,TRBJ2-1,once,ASRPTSGRRNEQF
NA,TRBV29-1,TRBJ2-7,few,SVDPGQGRFEQY
TRBD2,TRBV7-3,TRBJ2-1,NA,ASSAGSGSGYNEQF
NA,TRBV4-2,TRBJ1-4,NA,ASSPGGREKLF
TRBD2,TRBV10-2,TRBJ2-3,few,ASGGLSGRADTQY
NA,TRBV7-9,TRBJ2-4,NA,ASTRGGVAKNIQY
NA,TRBV28,TRBJ2-4,NA,ASSSGGKNIQY
NA,TRBV7-2,TRBJ2-3,NA,ASSLGPFTDTQY
NA,TRBV11-1,TRBJ2-2,NA,ASSLSDTGELF
TRBD2,TRBV29-1,TRBJ2-1,few,SVGDMVTSGGADEQF
TRBD1,TRBV7-9,TRBJ1-4,few,ASSLDRRNEKLF
TRBD2,TRBV9,TRBJ2-7,NA,ASSVESGGAYEQY
TRBD2,TRBV6-5,TRBJ2-7,few,ASSIGPSGYEQY
TRBD1,TRBV10-3,TRBJ2-5,NA,AMGTGKRGTQY
TRBD1,TRBV28,TRBJ1-1,NA,ASSRDSMNTEAF
NA,TRBV5-1,TRBJ2-7,NA,ASSLQGTYEQY
NA,TRBV6-6,TRBJ1-2,NA,ASTPGASYGYT
TRBD1,TRBV2,TRBJ2-1,few,ASSQDRSSYNEQF
TRBD1,TRBV19,TRBJ2-3,NA,ASSPGTGTDTQY
TRBD2,TRBV5-1,TRBJ2-7,few,ASSISGREYEQY
NA,TRBV4-1,TRBJ2-4,NA,ASSQEEGSIQY
NA,TRBV28,TRBJ2-5,NA,ASSTTGQETQY
NA,TRBV5-1,TRBJ2-1,NA,ASSPTGLTQAREQF
TRBD2,TRBV4-3,TRBJ2-4,NA,ASSQNPFEISGSGENIQY
NA,TRBV29-1,TRBJ2-5,NA,SVDGSGQETQY
TRBD2,TRBV6-6,TRBJ2-2,once,ASVSGRANTGELF
NA,TRBV29-1,TRBJ2-6,NA,SAGGGLGANVLT
NA,TRBV29-1,TRBJ2-3,few,SVAALVPSTDTQY
NA,TRBV29-1,TRBJ2-1,few,SVGHNFYNEQF
NA,TRBV6-4,TRBJ1-5,NA,ASPRNSKTGVSNQPQH
NA,TRBV6-5,TRBJ2-3,NA,ASSYSPAVTDTQY
TRBD1,TRBV4-1,TRBJ2-7,NA,ASSQGLLRGLYEQY
TRBD1,TRBV7-2,TRBJ2-7,NA,ASSWETGGYEQY
NA,TRBV19,TRBJ2-1,few,ASSMWAGGSYNEQF
TRBD2,TRBV28,TRBJ2-1,few,ASQAGDYNEQF
NA,TRBV11-2,TRBJ1-2,NA,ASSQEGNGYT
NA,TRBV28,TRBJ2-7,few,ASSFINEQY
TRBD1,TRBV5-1,TRBJ1-1,NA,ASSLVEGARAF
NA,TRBV29-1,TRBJ1-2,NA,SGGLGADYGYT
NA,TRBV19,TRBJ2-1,NA,ASSQSFNEQF
NA,TRBV6-5,TRBJ2-2,NA,ASSYRPAAGTGELF
TRBD1,TRBV7-9,TRBJ1-1,few,ASTTPDRAGEAF
TRBD2,TRBV11-2,TRBJ2-6,NA,ASSLLAGEDGANVLT
NA,TRBV6-5,TRBJ2-7,NA,ASSPGVAYEQY
TRBD1,TRBV15,TRBJ1-1,NA,ATSRDRPDRLNTEAF
TRBD2,TRBV7-2,TRBJ2-1,many,ASSPGLAGGF
NA,TRBV7-2,TRBJ2-5,NA,ASSLDSPQY
TRBD1,TRBV7-3,TRBJ2-1,few,ASSSPGQGSYNEQF